This TCR beta chain was documented in a study of blood T cell repertoires in COVID-19. The CDR3 is 16 residues long. Per the germline V gene, CDR1 is SGHAT and CDR2 is FQNNGV. The ends lost 4 bases at V and 2 bases at J; junction bases unmatched: 9. Per the original methods: Scientists estimated how many nucleated cells there were by amplifying reference gene primers. TCRdb keeps only in-frame clones here, not all; method: immunoSEQ multiplex PCR. The D gene and trimming were derived from the DNA, and the V and J assignments and clone size from that table. The repertoire includes 250,000 to 300,000 clones, around 82% of them detected once, and 4.5% to 6.5% sits in the top ten.

This chain uses TRBV11-2 with TRBJ2-7, with 9 positions matching TRBD2. The source is a man older than 75 with acute or convalescent COVID-19. Sequencing used peripheral blood. The CDR3 loop reads CASSWGGASGTYEQYF. CDR3 DNA sequence: TGTGCCAGCAGCTGGGGTGGGGCTAGCGGGACCTACGAGCAGTACTTC.